This T cell receptor beta chain was captured by sequencing in a study of neurological immune-mediated disorders. Across the study: Among some 35 multiple sclerosis patients, roughly 30 were relapsing-remitting and 3 were secondary progressive.

Concerning this clonotype itself: Its antigen remains unknown. A much larger clone differs by one base, so this may be a read error.

The study, taken as a whole, reports: Private repertoires in all groups were suggested by the finding that expanded clones across subjects shared no CDR3 amino acid sequences.

CDR3 size: 15 residues. V was cut by 1 base and J by 4 bases, with 14 bases left in between. Germline V gene sequence: CDR1 SEHNR, CDR2 FQNEAQ (reference sequence). The cDNA was synthesized by means of template-switch 5'RACE, which was carried out with 10-nucleotide random UMIs. TCRdb ran MiXCR on the 5' RACE reads and lists one entry per CDR3 protein. The repertoire holds tens of thousands of distinct CDR3 sequences, with nearly 3.5% as singletons. This receptor was identified in a man aged 40-49 years with multiple sclerosis. Sample: PBMCs. The chain couples TRBV7-9 to TRBJ2-7; D gene ambiguous. CDR3 in DNA: TGTGCCAGCAGCTTAGGCGGAGATCTAGGTTACGAGCAGTACTTC. Its translation: CASSLGGDLGYEQYF.